The rows below give T cell receptor beta chains drawn from one sample of a study of shared T cell receptors in the human thymus. The table came from immunoSEQ multiplex PCR; TCRdb's copy has only in-frame clones and leaves some out. The sample lists some 720,000 clones; 70% to 90% were seen once. The sample was also linked to a second study, of human thymus T cells.

Sequencing was done on a sample of thymocytes. These receptors originate from a boy younger than two with a congenital heart defect. CDR3s include the opening cysteine and the closing phenylalanine or tryptophan. The D gene is left open where the match is weak. The size entry is marked missing in some rows and otherwise reads once, few, many or a size class.

>TRBJ1-1|TRBV27|NA|NA
TGTGCCAGCAGTTTAGGAGGTGAAGCTTTCTTT
CASSLGGEAFF
>TRBJ2-7|TRBV27|NA|NA
TGTGCCAGCAGAATGACAGGCCGCCTGGCTGAGCAGTACTTC
CASRMTGRLAEQYF
>TRBJ2-5|TRBV28|NA|few
TGTGCCAGCAGTCCGAGGGACACCGGGGAGGAGACCCAGTACTTC
CASSPRDTGEETQYF
>TRBJ2-3|TRBV5-1|TRBD2|NA
TGCGCCAGCAGCTTGTGGCTAGCGGAGTTCACAGATACGCAGTATTTT
CASSLWLAEFTDTQYF
>TRBJ1-2|TRBV5-4|NA|NA
TGTGCCAGCAGCTTGGTCGGGGGAGGGAACTATGGCTACACCTTC
CASSLVGGGNYGYTF
>TRBJ2-5|TRBV15|TRBD1|NA
TGTGCCACCAGCAGGGGGACAGGGGCCGGCCAAGAGACCCAGTACTTC
CATSRGTGAGQETQYF
>TRBJ1-5|TRBV19|NA|NA
TGTGCCAGTAGCCTTTGGGGGCAGGTAAATCAGCCCCAGCATTTT
CASSLWGQVNQPQHF
>TRBJ1-5|TRBV28|NA|NA
TGTGCCAGCAGTTTATCCCCGGGGCAGCCCCAGCATTTT
CASSLSPGQPQHF
>TRBJ2-2|TRBV7-9|TRBD2|once
TGTGCCAGCAGCTCAAACCCGGTGTTAGCGGGAGTCCAAACCGGGGAGCTGTTTTTT
CASSSNPVLAGVQTGELFF
>TRBJ2-7|TRBV7-2|TRBD2|NA
TGTGCCAGCGGGGCGGGAGGGCTACGACCCTACGAGCAGTACTTC
CASGAGGLRPYEQYF
>TRBJ1-1|TRBV6-5|TRBD1|NA
TGTGCCAGCAGTTACTGGCGACAGGGTGGGACTGAAGCTTTCTTT
CASSYWRQGGTEAFF